A single sample gave rise to the 13 T cell receptor beta chains below, sequenced in a study of early T cells in non-severe SARS-CoV-2 infection. TCRdb independently ran MiXCR on the 5' RACE reads; one entry per CDR3 protein. The sample contains approximately 62,000 distinct CDR3 sequences, about an eighth of which appear only once. The source material was whole blood. The source is an adult who was a healthcare worker with PCR-confirmed SARS-CoV-2 infection or an uninfected control (not recorded which).

The chain links TRBV5-1 to TRBJ2-1; TRBD2 aligns across 12 bases. This CDR3 region has 18 residues. Germline lookup yields CDR1 SGHRS and CDR2 YFSETQ. J was trimmed by 7 bases and V by 0 bases; bases with no gene match: 11. CDR3 nucleotides: TGCGCCAGCAGCTTGGCCGGCGCTAGCGGGAGGGCGAGGAATGAGCAGTTCTTC. Translated, it gives CASSLAGASGRARNEQFF. Based on the CDR3 plus reference TRBV5-1 and TRBJ2-1, the full variable domain is KAGVTQTPRYLIKTRGQQVTLSCSPISGHRSVSWYQQTPGQGLQFLFEYFSETQRNKGNFPGRFSGRQFSNSRSEMNVSTLELGDSALYLCASSLAGASGRARNEQFFGPGTRLTVL.

This clonotype was seen a few times. The gene calls are TRBV7-9 and TRBJ2-3; D gene uncertain. CDR1 and CDR2 (germline): SEHNR, FQNEAQ (reference sequence). Trimming removed 5 bases at V and 2 bases at J, with 14 bases between. This CDR3 has 15 amino acids. In nucleotides, the CDR3 is TGTGCCAGCAGCATCCCCCCGCGGCCCACAGATACGCAGTATTTT. Translating gives CASSIPPRPTDTQYF.

This clonotype showed up many times. The J gene is TRBJ2-7, the V gene TRBV29-1; TRBD1 matches 7 bases. CDR1 SQVTM and CDR2 ANQGSEA come from the germline V gene. This CDR3 spans 12 amino acids. V shed 5 bases, J shed 3 bases, and the junction held 4 bases outside the gene matches. CDR3 protein: CSVTGANYEQYF. In nucleotides, the CDR3 is TGCAGCGTTACAGGGGCCAACTACGAGCAGTACTTC.

This chain joins TRBV6-5 and TRBJ2-1; 7 bases are a match to TRBD2. Germline CDR1 MNHEY, CDR2 SVGAGI. Trimming removed 6 bases from V and 4 bases from J; junction bases left unmatched: 12. The CDR3 sequence is 16 residues long. The DNA of the CDR3 is TGTGCCAGCAGGTCGTCTAGCGGCGAAGAATACAATGAGCAGTTCTTC. Protein sequence: CASRSSSGEEYNEQFF.

This clonotype was recorded many times. This rearrangement joins TRBV3-1 to TRBJ1-4, with TRBD1 matching 9 bases. This CDR3 is built from 14 residues. V dropped 4 bases and J dropped 10; count of bases not matched to a gene: 7. Germline CDR1 LGHDT, CDR2 YNNKEL (reference sequence). The CDR3 reads CASSPRTGVGKLFF. The CDR3 DNA reads TGTGCCAGCAGCCCGAGGACAGGGGTTGGAAAACTGTTTTTT.

This chain uses TRBV10-1 with TRBJ2-7, with D possibly being TRBD1 (5 bases). The CDR3 sequence is 13 residues long. CDR1 and CDR2 (germline): WNHNN, SYGVQD (reference sequence). Trimming took 4 bases from V and 6 from J, leaving 13 bases between them. The CDR3, as DNA: TGCGCCAGCAGTGCGTTCAGGGTGGGCGAGCAGTACTTC. Its translation is CASSAFRVGEQYF.

The chain joins TRBV29-1 to TRBJ2-3; 7 bases are a match to TRBD2. CDR1 is SQVTM, CDR2 ANQGSEA, per germline. The CDR3 is 16 residues long. The V segment lost 2 bases and the J segment 2 bases; nucleotides outside the gene matches: 10. CDR3 protein: CSVEWSSGALTDTQYF. The DNA for the CDR3 is TGCAGCGTTGAATGGTCTAGCGGAGCGCTCACAGATACGCAGTATTTT.

This clonotype was counted many times. V gene TRBV10-1 combines with J gene TRBJ2-1, with TRBD2 as a possible D gene (5 bases). Trimming shortened V by 6 bases and J by 8 bases, and 14 bases separated the two germline ends. The germline gives CDR1 WNHNN, CDR2 SYGVQD (reference sequence). CDR3 length: 13 amino acids. CDR3 nucleotides: TGCGCCAGCAGCCCTACTAGTTCGTATGAGCAGTTCTTC. Protein: CASSPTSSYEQFF.

V gene TRBV29-1 combines with J gene TRBJ1-1; a possible D gene is TRBD1 (6 bases). This CDR3 has 13 amino acids. Germline V CDR1 and CDR2: SQVTM, ANQGSEA. Trimming removed 1 base from V and 1 base from J, with 7 bases in between. Here the CDR3 DNA reads TGCAGCGTTGAAGGGACAGAGAACACTGAAGCTTTCTTT. Translating gives CSVEGTENTEAFF.

This clonotype was seen a handful of times. The rearrangement links TRBV5-1 to TRBJ1-2; D may be TRBD1 (5 bases). The CDR3 extends over 15 amino acids. V gave up 1 base and J gave up 3 bases, with 13 bases separating them. Germline values: CDR1 SGHRS, CDR2 YFSETQ. As DNA, the CDR3 is TGCGCCAGCAGCTTGATGCAGGGAGATTACTATGGCTACACCTTC. It codes for CASSLMQGDYYGYTF.

The rearrangement links TRBV6-1 to TRBJ2-3; 7 bases align to TRBD1. Germline CDR1 is MNHNS and CDR2 is SASEGT. The CDR3 length is 13 residues. After removal of 4 bases from V and 6 bases from J, the junction contained 4 bases not matched to a gene. For the CDR3, the DNA is TGTGCCAGCAGTGGAGGGGGCATGGATACGCAGTATTTT. It specifies CASSGGGMDTQYF.

The chain combines TRBV12-3 or TRBV12-4 with TRBJ2-2, with D hard to call. CDR3 length equals 12 residues. V lost 7 bases to trimming and J lost 0 bases, with 3 bases between them. As DNA, the CDR3 is TGTGCCAGCAACCCGAACACCGGGGAGCTGTTTTTT. Translation gives CASNPNTGELFF.

This chain uses TRBV12-3 or TRBV12-4 with TRBJ1-1; D is possibly TRBD1 (6 bases). Trimming left V 6 bases short and J 2 bases short, with 19 bases between. This CDR3 region has 16 residues. CDR3 sequence reads: CASRRQANIRNTEAFF. DNA for the CDR3: TGTGCCAGCAGGCGACAGGCGAACATAAGAAACACTGAAGCTTTCTTT.